This T cell receptor (beta chain) originates from a study of blood T cell repertoires in COVID-19. In the study overall: PBMCs, B-cell-depleted T cells, or T cells provided the cDNA or gDNA that made up the material.

The method was immunoSEQ multiplex PCR; TCRdb's version includes in-frame clones alone and lacks a portion of them. The sample comprises approximately 93,000 clones, about nine tenths of which are singletons, and around 0.44% rests with the top ten. Germline CDR1 GTSNPN, CDR2 SVGIG (reference sequence). Trimming removed 8 bases at V and 4 bases at J, with 18 bases between. The CDR3 loop spans 14 amino acids. The sequence derives from a man aged 55 to 69 with acute or convalescent COVID-19. The chain carries TRBV30 and TRBJ1-3, with D unclear. The material sequenced was peripheral blood. CDR3 in amino acids: CAGKFQSSGNTIYF. DNA for the CDR3: TGTGCCGGGAAGTTTCAAAGCTCCGGAAACACCATATATTTT.